The 29 T cell receptor beta chains presented below share a single source sample, sequenced in a study of T cell responses to AZD1222 COVID-19 vaccine. The table came from immunoSEQ multiplex PCR; TCRdb's copy has only in-frame clones and leaves some out. The sample lists 150,000 or so clones, 80% to 90% seen once, with around 4.9% in the top ten. Sequencing used peripheral blood, obtained on day 0 of AZD1222 vaccination. Receptors were obtained from an adult in good health.

The chain carries TRBV15 and TRBJ1-2; D gene ambiguous. The CDR3 extends over 13 amino acids. The germline CDR1 and CDR2 sequences are LNHNV and YYDKDF (reference sequence). V was clipped by 1 base and J by 2 bases, with 5 bases between them. CDR3 in DNA: TGTGCCACCAGCAGAGCCAGGAACTATGGCTACACCTTC. This gives the protein CATSRARNYGYTF.

V usage is TRBV28 and J usage is TRBJ2-2, with a possible D match to TRBD1 (5 bases). The CDR3 is made up of 13 amino acids. V was trimmed by 9 bases and J by 0 bases, leaving 8 bases between them. Germline V gene data show CDR1 as MDHEN and CDR2 as SYDVKM. CDR3 sequence: CASRTSNTGELFF. The CDR3 DNA follows: TGTGCCAGTAGGACATCGAACACCGGGGAGCTGTTTTTT.

This clone showed up just a few times. The rearrangement joins TRBV2 to TRBJ1-4; 9 nucleotides agree with TRBD1. The CDR3 spans 12 residues. Unmatched junction bases numbered 2, after V lost 2 bases and J lost 13 bases. The germline CDR1 and CDR2 sequences are SNHLY and FYNNEI. For the CDR3, the DNA is TGTGCCAGCAGTGAAACAGGGGGCCGACTGTTTTTT. Amino acids: CASSETGGRLFF.

The sample holds a few counts of this clone. The V gene is TRBV6-5, the J gene TRBJ1-4; no reliable D call. The CDR3 runs to 14 residues. Trimming pared 2 bases from V and 9 bases from J, leaving 13 bases between. Germline V gives CDR1 MNHEY, CDR2 SVGAGI. The CDR3 sequence is CASSYGDSLKKLFF. CDR3 in DNA: TGTGCCAGCAGTTACGGGGATTCCCTCAAAAAACTGTTTTTT.

The chain employs TRBV28 and TRBJ2-7; TRBD1 matches at 8 bases. Per the germline V gene, CDR1 is MDHEN and CDR2 is SYDVKM. V lost 3 bases, J lost 2 bases, and 6 bases stayed unmatched. The CDR3 has 15 amino acids. CDR3 loop: CASSLVPGQAYEQYF. CDR3 bases: TGTGCCAGCAGTTTGGTTCCGGGACAGGCCTACGAGCAGTACTTC.

The chain recombines TRBV7-2 with TRBJ2-2; 8 positions agree with TRBD1. There are 15 residues in the CDR3. Germline lookup yields CDR1 SGHTA and CDR2 FQGNSA. Germline trimming cut 2 bases from V and 5 bases from J; bases unmatched to any gene: 4. CDR3: CASSLLTGGTGELFF. The DNA of the CDR3 is TGTGCCAGCAGCTTACTAACAGGGGGAACCGGGGAGCTGTTTTTT.

This clone was seen a handful of times. This sequence joins TRBV4-2 and TRBJ1-2; D unclear. Germline V lookup: CDR1 LGHNA, CDR2 YNFKEQ. V was shortened by 4 bases and J by 4 bases, with 16 bases between the two germline ends. The CDR3 sequence is 15 residues long. The CDR3 DNA reads as TGTGCCAGCAGCCCGGTGGGCGAACAGAGCTATGGCTACACCTTC. It codes for CASSPVGEQSYGYTF.

The V call is TRBV4-2, the J call TRBJ1-2; no clear D. The germline V and J ends were trimmed by 5 bases and 4 bases, with 17 bases remaining between them. The CDR3 has 15 amino acids. Germline values: CDR1 LGHNA, CDR2 YNFKEQ. CDR3 sequence: CASSDGYLATYGYTF. CDR3 nucleotides: TGTGCCAGCAGCGACGGGTATTTGGCGACCTATGGCTACACCTTC.

The V call is TRBV30, the J call TRBJ1-2; 7 nucleotides line up with TRBD1. Germline CDR1 GTSNPN, CDR2 SVGIG (reference sequence). V lost 0 bases, J lost 7 bases, and 14 bases stayed unmatched. The CDR3 runs 16 residues. The CDR3 nucleotides are TGTGCCTGGAGTGTGTCCCTCCGACAGGGTAATGGTGGCTACACCTTC. The encoded protein is CAWSVSLRQGNGGYTF.

The J gene is TRBJ1-4, the V gene TRBV6-5; 7 bases align to TRBD1. Per germline, CDR1 MNHEY and CDR2 SVGAGI. The V and J ends lost 4 bases and 8 bases, in that order; junction bases with no gene match: 10. The CDR3 has 15 residues. The CDR3: CASSSSVTGREKLFF. DNA for the CDR3: TGTGCCAGCAGTTCCTCGGTGACAGGGAGAGAAAAACTGTTTTTT.

The rearrangement joins TRBV18 to TRBJ2-5, with no clear D. V lost 2 bases and J 2 bases, leaving 6 bases between the germline ends. The CDR3 has 13 amino acids. Germline-derived CDR1 and CDR2 are KGHSH and LQKENI. The chain's CDR3 is CASSPNWQETQYF. CDR3 coding DNA: TGTGCCAGCTCACCAAACTGGCAAGAGACCCAGTACTTC. Complete variable domain (other parts from reference TRBV18 and TRBJ2-5): NAGVMQNPRHLVRRRGQEARLRCSPMKGHSHVYWYRQLPEEGLKFMVYLQKENIIDESGMPKERFSAEFPKEGPSILRIQQVVRGDSAAYFCASSPNWQETQYFGPGTRLLVL.

The V gene is TRBV9, the J gene TRBJ2-1; unclear D gene. From germline, CDR1 is SGDLS and CDR2 YYNGEE. The V end lost 5 bases, the J end lost 7 bases, and 19 bases lay between the germline ends. This CDR3 comprises 15 residues. The CDR3 sequence: CASSAYRGDSNEQFF. CDR3 nucleotides: TGTGCCAGCAGTGCTTATCGAGGAGACTCGAATGAGCAGTTCTTC.

The J gene is TRBJ2-3, the V gene TRBV29-1, with D unresolved. V lost 6 bases to trimming and J lost 1 base, with 11 bases between them. Per the germline V gene, CDR1 is SQVTM and CDR2 is ANQGSEA. The CDR3 contains 13 residues. The CDR3 sequence: CSVGRTGTDTQYF. The CDR3 DNA reads TGCAGCGTCGGACGCACAGGCACAGATACGCAGTATTTT.

The CDR3 DNA sequence: TGTGCCAGCAGCCAAGACAGGGGGGGCTATGGCTACACCTTC. It codes for CASSQDRGGYGYTF. The genes are TRBV7-8 and TRBJ1-2, with TRBD1 matching 9 bases. This CDR3 is 14 amino acids long. Losses at the gene ends were 5 bases for V and 4 bases for J; bases not matched to a gene: 5. The germline CDR1 and CDR2 sequences are SGHVS and FQNEAQ.

This clone occurred a few times. The V gene is TRBV13, the J gene TRBJ1-2; 12 bases map to TRBD1. CDR3 size: 14 residues. Looked up from germline, CDR1 is PRHDT and CDR2 is FYEKMQ (reference sequence). The ends lost 2 bases at V and 14 bases at J; junction bases unmatched: 9. The CDR3 reads CASSLWDRGPIGTF. The CDR3 DNA follows: TGTGCCAGCAGCTTATGGGACAGGGGGCCTATTGGGACCTTC.

J is TRBJ1-5 and V is TRBV19; a weak D match, TRBD1 (6 bases). In germline, CDR1 is LNHDA, CDR2 SQIVND (reference sequence). V was shortened by 7 bases and J by 3 bases, with 16 bases between the two germline ends. The CDR3 runs to 15 residues. CDR3 in amino acids: CASTHGGAPNQPQHF. For the CDR3, the DNA is TGTGCCAGTACCCATGGGGGGGCCCCCAATCAGCCCCAGCATTTT.

J is TRBJ1-1 and V is TRBV28; TRBD1 aligns across 7 bases. V shed 6 bases, J shed 0 bases, and the junction held 10 bases outside the gene matches. The germline gives CDR1 MDHEN, CDR2 SYDVKM. The CDR3 has 16 residues. CDR3 region: CASSRPGQNMNTEAFF. DNA for the CDR3: TGTGCCAGCAGCCGACCGGGACAGAACATGAACACTGAAGCTTTCTTT.

V usage is TRBV11-3 and J usage is TRBJ2-7; 11 bases map to TRBD1. The V segment lost 0 bases and the J segment 6 bases; nucleotides outside the gene matches: 4. The CDR3 is made up of 15 amino acids. CDR1 SGHNT and CDR2 YENEEA come from the germline V gene. For the CDR3, the DNA is TGTGCCAGCAGCTTAGAGGACAGGGGGCAGGTCGAGCAGTACTTC. Its translation is CASSLEDRGQVEQYF. The full variable domain, with the rest looked up from reference TRBV11-3 and TRBJ2-7, is EAGVVQSPRYKIIEKKQPVAFWCNPISGHNTLYWYLQNLGQGPELLIRYENEEAVDDSQLPKDRFSAERLKGVDSTLKIQPAELGDSAVYLCASSLEDRGQVEQYFGPGTRLTVT.

This chain connects TRBV12-5 to TRBJ1-1, with a possible D match to TRBD1 (6 bases). This CDR3 region has 20 residues. V lost 0 bases and J 1 base, leaving 24 bases between the germline ends. Germline-derived CDR1 and CDR2 are LGHNT and FRNRAP. The CDR3 DNA follows: TGTGCTAGTGGTTTGGTGTTAGGCCTCCTCTCTCGGACAGAGAACACTGAAGCTTTCTTT. Protein: CASGLVLGLLSRTENTEAFF.

The V call is TRBV3-1 (or the pseudogene TRBV3-2), the J call TRBJ1-5, with D tentatively TRBD1 (5 bases). This CDR3 region has 16 residues. V was clipped by 0 bases and J by 4 bases, with 13 bases between them. CDR1 and CDR2 (germline): LGHDT, YNNKEL (reference sequence). The CDR3 nucleotides read TGTGCCAGCAGCCAAGATTCAGGGACGGGGAATCAGCCCCAGCATTTT. This encodes CASSQDSGTGNQPQHF.

The V gene is TRBV27, the J gene TRBJ1-2; D is unresolved. With 0 bases removed from V and 8 bases from J, the gap between germline ends came to 13 bases. This CDR3 has 14 amino acids. Per germline, CDR1 MNHEY and CDR2 SMNVEV (reference sequence). CDR3 in DNA: TGTGCCAGCAGTTTATCGTGGGGTTTGGAGGGCTACACCTTC. Translated: CASSLSWGLEGYTF.

The chain combines TRBV9 with TRBJ1-1; D is possibly TRBD1 (5 bases). The germline V and J ends were trimmed by 3 bases and 2 bases, with 14 bases remaining between them. Germline CDR1 is SGDLS and CDR2 is YYNGEE. This CDR3 contains 15 residues. The CDR3 DNA reads as TGTGCCAGCAGCGCCCAGACAGCCATAAACACTGAAGCTTTCTTT. It is translated as CASSAQTAINTEAFF.

The V gene is TRBV7-3, the J gene TRBJ1-4; 7 bases map to TRBD1. The J segment lost 7 bases and the V segment lost 5 bases, leaving 4 bases of the junction unmatched. Germline V CDR1 and CDR2: SGHTA, FQGTGA. This CDR3 contains 13 residues. In nucleotides, the CDR3 is TGTGCCAGCAGCCCTCGACAGGGTGAAAAACTGTTTTTT. Its translation: CASSPRQGEKLFF.

The chain is built from TRBV6-2 or TRBV6-3 and TRBJ1-1; D is undetermined. Germline values: CDR1 MNHEY, CDR2 SVGEGT. The length of the CDR3 is 15 residues. V lost 5 bases and J 4 bases, leaving 17 bases between the germline ends. Here the CDR3 reads CASSSPFRAGTEAFF. In DNA form, the CDR3 reads TGTGCCAGCAGTAGCCCTTTTCGGGCAGGCACTGAAGCTTTCTTT.

V gene TRBV6-2 or TRBV6-3 combines with J gene TRBJ2-7; no definite D call. Germline values: CDR1 MNHEY, CDR2 SVGEGT. This CDR3 comprises 14 residues. Between the trimmed V and J ends, which lost 3 bases and 2 bases, there was a span of 11 bases. The CDR3 loop is CASSYGQTTYEQYF. In DNA, the CDR3 is TGTGCCAGCAGTTATGGGCAGACCACCTACGAGCAGTACTTC.

V gene TRBV27 combines with J gene TRBJ2-1; TRBD2 is a possible D gene (7 bases). CDR3 length equals 13 residues. Looked up from germline, CDR1 is MNHEY and CDR2 is SMNVEV (reference sequence). Trimming shortened V by 7 bases and J by 7 bases, and 14 bases separated the two germline ends. The CDR3 region has the DNA TGTGCCAGCACCAAGGGGGAGGGGAATGAGCAGTTCTTC. This translates into CASTKGEGNEQFF.

The chain's CDR3 is CASSVHVGRGDGSYTF. Here the CDR3 DNA reads TGTGCCAGCAGCGTCCATGTAGGGCGGGGTGATGGAAGCTACACCTTC. J is TRBJ1-2 and V is TRBV7-8; D unresolved. Trimming removed 5 bases at V and 9 bases at J, with 25 bases between. The CDR3 extends over 16 amino acids. Germline CDR1 reads SGHVS; CDR2 reads FQNEAQ.

The V call is TRBV5-4, the J call TRBJ2-1; 11 nucleotides agree with TRBD2. CDR3 length: 15 residues. Unmatched junction bases numbered 4, after V lost 4 bases and J lost 4 bases. Germline values: CDR1 SGHNT, CDR2 YYREEE (reference sequence). The CDR3 sequence: CASSTGTSGYNEQFF. CDR3 DNA: TGTGCCAGCAGCACCGGGACTAGCGGATACAATGAGCAGTTCTTC.

The chain links TRBV7-6 to TRBJ2-7; D tentatively fits TRBD1 or TRBD2 (5 bases each). Germline CDR1 is SGHVS and CDR2 is FNYEAQ. This CDR3 spans 16 amino acids. The V end was cut by 4 bases, the J end by 3 bases, with 19 bases between. The CDR3 DNA reads as TGTGCCAGCAGCTCGCGGACCGGGACCCGAGGCTACGAGCAGTACTTC. It encodes CASSSRTGTRGYEQYF. The full variable domain, its missing parts supplied by reference TRBV7-6 and TRBJ2-7, is GAGVSQSPRYKVTKRGQDVALRCDPISGHVSLYWYRQALGQGPEFLTYFNYEAQQDKSGLPNDRFSAERPEGSISTLTIQRTEQRDSAMYRCASSSRTGTRGYEQYFGPGTRLTVT.